These T cell receptor beta chains were read from a single sample in a study of T cells in Graves' hyperthyroidism and ophthalmopathy. MiXCR, run by TCRdb on the multiplex PCR reads, gives a single entry per CDR3 protein. The sample comprises some 600,000 distinct CDR3 sequences, approximately 15% of which are singletons, and 5.8% rests with the top ten. Material for sequencing was blood. Receptor source: a woman aged 25 to 39 with Graves' hyperthyroidism that later progressed to Graves' ophthalmopathy. CDR3s include the opening cysteine and the closing phenylalanine or tryptophan. The D gene is left open where the match is weak. The size entry is marked missing in some rows and otherwise reads once, few, many or a size class.

-,many,TRBJ2-1,TRBV12-5,CASGFLRADDYNEQFF,TGTGCTAGTGGTTTCCTAAGAGCGGACGACTACAATGAGCAGTTCTTC
-,many,TRBJ2-7,TRBV7-2,CASTNTAYEQYF,TGTGCCAGCACTAATACGGCCTACGAGCAGTACTTC
-,few,TRBJ1-2,TRBV7-9,CASSLSVGYTF,TGTGCCAGCAGCCTATCTGTTGGCTACACCTTC
TRBD2,-,TRBJ2-1,TRBV20-1,CSARPGGGSASKEQFF,TGCAGTGCTAGACCGGGGGGGGGGAGCGCATCAAAGGAGCAGTTCTTC
TRBD1,few,TRBJ2-1,TRBV9,CASSVGDSSTYNEQFF,TGTGCCAGCAGCGTAGGGGACAGCAGTACCTACAATGAGCAGTTCTTC
-,many,TRBJ1-1,TRBV12-3/TRBV12-4,CASSLESPTEAFF,TGTGCCAGCAGTTTAGAGTCCCCCACTGAAGCTTTCTTT
TRBD2,few,TRBJ2-7,TRBV6-5,CASSYSPSGTYEQYF,TGTGCCAGCAGTTACTCGCCTAGCGGGACCTACGAGCAGTACTTC
-,many,TRBJ1-1,TRBV28,CASSSLLGKINTEAFF,TGTGCCAGCAGCTCCCTCCTAGGGAAAATAAACACTGAAGCTTTCTTT
TRBD2,many,TRBJ2-7,TRBV11-2,CASSFQLAGIPYEQYF,TGTGCCAGCAGCTTCCAGCTAGCGGGGATACCTTACGAGCAGTACTTC
-,many,TRBJ2-2,TRBV24-1,CATSDFTGELFF,TGTGCCACCAGTGATTTTACCGGGGAGCTGTTTTTT
-,many,TRBJ2-3,TRBV19,CASSPRRSDTQYF,TGTGCCAGTAGTCCCCGGAGATCAGATACGCAGTATTTT
-,-,TRBJ2-7,TRBV27,CASRRDSYEQYF,TGTGCCAGCCGGCGGGACTCCTACGAGCAGTACTTC
-,many,TRBJ2-7,TRBV2,CASGSTGNRLYEQYF,TGTGCCAGCGGCTCCACAGGAAACCGTCTGTACGAGCAGTACTTC
-,many,TRBJ1-1,TRBV6-1,CASSGRGGATTEAFF,TGTGCCAGCAGCGGCCGCGGGGGCGCGACCACTGAAGCTTTCTTT
TRBD2,many,TRBJ2-3,TRBV3-1,CASSLGGSADTQYF,TGTGCCAGCAGCCTCGGCGGGAGCGCAGATACGCAGTATTTT
TRBD1,many,TRBJ2-7,TRBV6-5,CASSYAGTGGWEQYF,TGTGCCAGCAGTTACGCGGGGACAGGTGGTTGGGAGCAGTACTTC
-,many,TRBJ2-2,TRBV27,CASSSPGGGPNTGELFF,TGTGCCAGCAGTTCCCCAGGGGGAGGACCGAACACCGGGGAGCTGTTTTTT
TRBD1,many,TRBJ1-2,TRBV12-3/TRBV12-4,CASSPGQITGYTF,TGTGCCAGCAGTCCGGGACAGATTACTGGCTACACCTTC
-,few,TRBJ2-1,TRBV6-5,CASSYSNAGPLDNEQFF,TGTGCCAGCAGTTACTCCAACGCGGGCCCTTTAGACAATGAGCAGTTCTTC
-,many,TRBJ1-6,TRBV5-6,CASQGRYNSPLHF,TGTGCCAGCCAGGGCCGATATAATTCACCCCTCCACTTT
TRBD1,-,TRBJ2-7,TRBV7-9,CASSSGTARNEQYF,TGTGCCAGCAGCTCGGGGACAGCTCGGAACGAGCAGTACTTC
TRBD1,many,TRBJ2-7,TRBV6-1,CASSTLGTGYEQYF,TGTGCCAGCAGTACCCTAGGGACAGGCTACGAGCAGTACTTC
-,many,TRBJ2-7,TRBV28,CASTPGDEQYF,TGTGCCAGCACCCCTGGGGACGAGCAGTACTTC
TRBD1,-,TRBJ1-6,TRBV19,CASSPGQGLYNSPLHF,TGTGCCAGTAGTCCGGGACAGGGGCTGTATAATTCACCCCTCCACTTT
TRBD1,many,TRBJ2-1,TRBV3-1,CASSQDRQGSYNEQFF,TGTGCCAGCAGCCAAGATCGACAGGGCTCCTACAATGAGCAGTTCTTC
-,once,TRBJ2-7,TRBV6-9,CASSYLSGSSYNEQYF,TGTGCCAGCAGTTACCTCTCGGGGAGCTCCTACAATGAGCAGTACTTC
-,-,TRBJ2-3,TRBV4-1,CASSQEWEDTQYF,TGCGCCAGCAGCCAAGAGTGGGAGGATACGCAGTATTTT
TRBD1,many,TRBJ1-2,TRBV7-2,CASSPQGGTNYGYTF,TGTGCCAGCAGCCCCCAGGGGGGTACTAACTATGGCTACACCTTC
-,-,TRBJ2-4,TRBV29-1,CSVEDGTGPQNIQYF,TGCAGCGTTGAAGATGGTACAGGCCCCCAAAACATTCAGTACTTC
-,many,TRBJ2-1,TRBV19,CASSIVGLRGYNEQFF,TGTGCCAGTAGTATAGTCGGACTCCGTGGCTACAATGAGCAGTTCTTC
TRBD1,-,TRBJ1-3,TRBV7-9,CASRPGQGPGNTIYF,TGTGCCAGCAGACCGGGACAGGGGCCTGGAAACACCATATATTTT
TRBD1,many,TRBJ2-1,TRBV5-1,CASSLDTRTGGSNEQFF,TGCGCCAGCAGCCTGGACACTAGGACAGGGGGGAGCAATGAGCAGTTCTTC
-,few,TRBJ1-2,TRBV25-1,CASSESTYGYTF,TGTGCCAGCAGCGAATCGACCTATGGCTACACCTTC
-,-,TRBJ1-1,TRBV6-5,CASSSQTPEAFF,TGTGCCAGCAGTTCCCAGACCCCTGAAGCTTTCTTT
-,many,TRBJ2-6,TRBV3-1,CASSQGGANVLTF,TGTGCCAGCAGCCAGGGTGGGGCCAACGTCCTGACTTTC
-,many,TRBJ2-1,TRBV6-2/TRBV6-3,CASSYSTGGRVIIEQFF,TGTGCCAGCAGTTACTCGACGGGCGGCAGGGTCATCATTGAGCAGTTCTTC
-,many,TRBJ2-5,TRBV6-5,CASSYSAGAAETQYF,TGTGCCAGCAGTTACTCTGCGGGGGCGGCTGAGACCCAGTACTTC
TRBD2,few,TRBJ2-7,TRBV5-4,CASSLNRGGRAVYEQYF,TGTGCCAGCAGCTTGAACCGGGGCGGGAGGGCGGTCTACGAGCAGTACTTC
-,many,TRBJ1-5,TRBV6-2/TRBV6-3,CATKITTGFARQPQHF,TGTGCCACCAAAATAACAACAGGGTTTGCTCGTCAGCCCCAGCATTTT
-,many,TRBJ2-3,TRBV6-1,CASSTYRGASTDTQYF,TGTGCCAGCAGCACCTATAGGGGGGCTAGCACAGATACGCAGTATTTT
-,many,TRBJ2-5,TRBV12-5,CASGFKETQYF,TGTGCTAGTGGTTTCAAGGAGACCCAGTACTTC